This T cell receptor (beta chain) emerged from a study of CD8 T cells in ankylosing spondylitis. The CDR3 consists of 14 residues. V lost 11 bases and J 4 bases, leaving 18 bases between the germline ends. Germline CDR1 is SEHNR and CDR2 is FQNEAQ (reference sequence). This clonotype showed up just a few times. Antigen: not known. MiXCR was run by TCRdb on the 5' RACE reads, yielding one entry per CDR3 protein. The top ten hold under 7.5% of the sample, which has approximately 540,000 distinct CDR3 sequences, approximately 12% seen once. Findings and caveats of the study: A motif of under 10 highly homologous TCR beta variants was seen as apparently characteristic of ankylosing spondylitis blood.

V usage is TRBV7-9 and J usage is TRBJ2-1, with TRBD1 as a possible D gene (5 bases). The sequence was obtained from a male donor with ankylosing spondylitis. The specimen was blood, either unsorted or a sorted T cell fraction (not recorded which). The CDR3 protein is CASAGLTRYNEQFF. The CDR3 DNA follows: TGTGCCTCTGCAGGGCTAACCCGGTACAATGAGCAGTTCTTC.